This is a list of T cell receptor beta chains from one sample in a study of technical replicates of blood from four donors. Libraries were prepared by immunoSEQ multiplex PCR; TCRdb keeps only in-frame clonotypes and omits some of them. Among approximately 80,000 clones listed, about nine tenths were seen once. Specimen: T cells isolated from PBMCs. The receptor source for this set is a human donor in good health. CDR3s include the opening cysteine and the closing phenylalanine or tryptophan. D genes are given only for firm matches. Size is stated for part of the rows, as once, few or many counts, or as a class when the clone is expanded.

J gene: TRBJ2-4; V gene: TRBV7-3; D gene: TRBD1; clone size: .; CDR3 DNA: TGTGCCAGCAGCTTAGGGACAGGGCCCAAAAACATTCAGTACTTC; CDR3 protein: CASSLGTGPKNIQYF
J gene: TRBJ2-5; V gene: TRBV4-2; D gene: TRBD2; clone size: .; CDR3 DNA: TGTGCCAGCAGCCAAGGCGCCATAGCGGGAGGAGAGACCCAGTACTTC; CDR3 protein: CASSQGAIAGGETQYF
J gene: TRBJ1-1; V gene: TRBV11-1; D gene: .; clone size: .; CDR3 DNA: TGTGCCAGCAGTTTACAGGGCACTGAAGCTTTCTTT; CDR3 protein: CASSLQGTEAFF
J gene: TRBJ1-1; V gene: TRBV4-3; D gene: TRBD1; clone size: .; CDR3 DNA: TGCGCCAGCAGCCCGCTACAGGGGGCGGCCACTGAAGCTTTCTTT; CDR3 protein: CASSPLQGAATEAFF
J gene: TRBJ1-4; V gene: TRBV5-6; D gene: .; clone size: .; CDR3 DNA: TGTGCCAGCAGCACTACAGGGTATAATGAAAAACTGTTTTTT; CDR3 protein: CASSTTGYNEKLFF
J gene: TRBJ2-3; V gene: TRBV4-2; D gene: .; clone size: .; CDR3 DNA: TGTGCCAGCAGCCAAGATCGGGCGGGTAGCACAGATACGCAGTATTTT; CDR3 protein: CASSQDRAGSTDTQYF
J gene: TRBJ2-7; V gene: TRBV29-1; D gene: .; clone size: .; CDR3 DNA: TGCAGCGTGGGACGGGGGACCTACGAGCAGTACTTC; CDR3 protein: CSVGRGTYEQYF
J gene: TRBJ2-7; V gene: TRBV19; D gene: TRBD1; clone size: .; CDR3 DNA: TGTGCCAGTAGTGCCCAGGGACAGGGGACCTACGAGCAGTACTTC; CDR3 protein: CASSAQGQGTYEQYF
J gene: TRBJ1-1; V gene: TRBV28; D gene: .; clone size: .; CDR3 DNA: TGTGCCAGCAGCCCCCTAGAGAACACTGAAGCTTTCTTT; CDR3 protein: CASSPLENTEAFF
J gene: TRBJ2-1; V gene: TRBV4-2; D gene: .; clone size: few; CDR3 DNA: TGTGCCAGCAGCCAAGGACTGCTCAATGAGCAGTTCTTC; CDR3 protein: CASSQGLLNEQFF
J gene: TRBJ1-1; V gene: TRBV28; D gene: .; clone size: few; CDR3 DNA: TGTGCCAGCAGTCCCCTAACTCCAAACACTGAAGCTTTCTTT; CDR3 protein: CASSPLTPNTEAFF
J gene: TRBJ2-1; V gene: TRBV11-3; D gene: TRBD1; clone size: few; CDR3 DNA: TGTGCCAGCAGCCTCCGACAGGGTTTGGTCGGCTACAATGAGCAGTTCTTC; CDR3 protein: CASSLRQGLVGYNEQFF
J gene: TRBJ2-7; V gene: TRBV29-1; D gene: .; clone size: .; CDR3 DNA: TGCAGCGTTGGGGCATCCTACGAGCAGTACTTC; CDR3 protein: CSVGASYEQYF
J gene: TRBJ2-1; V gene: TRBV29-1; D gene: .; clone size: .; CDR3 DNA: TGCAGCGCGACGGACTCGTACCAATTAGGGCTCTTC; CDR3 protein: CSATDSYQLGLF
J gene: TRBJ1-2; V gene: TRBV5-1; D gene: TRBD1; clone size: .; CDR3 DNA: TGCGCCAGCAGCTTTTCCTCGACAGGGGAGTATGGCTACACCTTC; CDR3 protein: CASSFSSTGEYGYTF
J gene: TRBJ2-3; V gene: TRBV28; D gene: TRBD2; clone size: .; CDR3 DNA: TGTGCCAGCAATAATCTAGCGGGCCCTCTGAGGGGGCAGTATTTT; CDR3 protein: CASNNLAGPLRGQYF
J gene: TRBJ1-1; V gene: TRBV2; D gene: .; clone size: .; CDR3 DNA: TGTGCCAGCAGTGGGGTACACGTGGCGGCGGCAGCTTTCTTT; CDR3 protein: CASSGVHVAAAAFF
J gene: TRBJ2-2; V gene: TRBV25-1; D gene: TRBD1; clone size: .; CDR3 DNA: TGTGCCAGCAGCCCGTCGACAGGGGAATTAACCGGGGAGCTGTTTTTT; CDR3 protein: CASSPSTGELTGELFF
J gene: TRBJ2-7; V gene: TRBV27; D gene: .; clone size: .; CDR3 DNA: TGTGCCAGCAGTTTATCGAGAGGGGGAACCTACGAGCAGTACTTC; CDR3 protein: CASSLSRGGTYEQYF
J gene: TRBJ2-7; V gene: TRBV11-2; D gene: TRBD2; clone size: .; CDR3 DNA: TGTGCCAGCAGCTTAGTTCCCCCTAGCGGGGATACCTACGAGCAGTACTTC; CDR3 protein: CASSLVPPSGDTYEQYF
J gene: TRBJ2-7; V gene: TRBV6-5; D gene: .; clone size: .; CDR3 DNA: TGTGCCAGCAGCACCAGTTCCGAGCAGTACTTC; CDR3 protein: CASSTSSEQYF
J gene: TRBJ1-5; V gene: TRBV28; D gene: .; clone size: .; CDR3 DNA: TGTGCCAGTAATAGCAATCAGCCCCAGCATTTT; CDR3 protein: CASNSNQPQHF
J gene: TRBJ2-7; V gene: TRBV14; D gene: TRBD2; clone size: .; CDR3 DNA: TGTGCCAGCAGCCAAGGTTTAGCGGGAGGGTACGAGCAGTACTTC; CDR3 protein: CASSQGLAGGYEQYF
J gene: TRBJ1-1; V gene: TRBV28; D gene: TRBD1; clone size: .; CDR3 DNA: TGTGCCACGGACCGGGACAGGAGTGAAGCTTTCTTT; CDR3 protein: CATDRDRSEAFF